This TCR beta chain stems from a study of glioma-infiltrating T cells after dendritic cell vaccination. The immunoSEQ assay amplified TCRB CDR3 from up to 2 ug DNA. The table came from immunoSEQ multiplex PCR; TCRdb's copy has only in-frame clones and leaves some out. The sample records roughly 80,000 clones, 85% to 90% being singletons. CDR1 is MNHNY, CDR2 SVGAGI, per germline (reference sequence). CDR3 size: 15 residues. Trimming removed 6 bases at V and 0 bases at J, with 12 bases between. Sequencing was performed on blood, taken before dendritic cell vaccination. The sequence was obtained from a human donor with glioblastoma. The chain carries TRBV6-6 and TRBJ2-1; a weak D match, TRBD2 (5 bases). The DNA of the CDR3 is TGTGCCAGCAGGATAGCGCCCAGCTCCTACAATGAGCAGTTCTTC. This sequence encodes CASRIAPSSYNEQFF.